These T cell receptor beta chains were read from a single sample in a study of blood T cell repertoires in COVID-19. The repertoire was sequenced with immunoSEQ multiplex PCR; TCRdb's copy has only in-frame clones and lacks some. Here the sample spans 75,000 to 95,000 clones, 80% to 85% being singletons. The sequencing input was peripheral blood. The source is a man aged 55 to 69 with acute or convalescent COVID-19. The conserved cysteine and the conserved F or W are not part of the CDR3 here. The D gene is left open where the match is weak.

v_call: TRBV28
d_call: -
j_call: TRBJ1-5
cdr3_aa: ASSTNHRLDNQPQH

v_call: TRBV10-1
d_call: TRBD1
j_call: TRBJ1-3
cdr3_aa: ASSESRGREGNTIY

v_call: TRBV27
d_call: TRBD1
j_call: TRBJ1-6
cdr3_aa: ASSVTGQRNSPLH

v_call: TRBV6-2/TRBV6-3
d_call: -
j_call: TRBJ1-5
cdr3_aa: ASSYPGYSNQPQH

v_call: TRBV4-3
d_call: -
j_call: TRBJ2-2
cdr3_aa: ASSQDADSPTNTGELF

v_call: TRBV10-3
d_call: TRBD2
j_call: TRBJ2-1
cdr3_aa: AISALAGVENEQF

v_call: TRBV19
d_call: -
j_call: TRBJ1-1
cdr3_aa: ASSMRRTRLLRSEGTEAF

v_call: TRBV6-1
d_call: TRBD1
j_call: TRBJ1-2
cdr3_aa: ASSPRQGSVYGYT

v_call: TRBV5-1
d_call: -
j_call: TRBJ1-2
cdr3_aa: ASSANAGYGYT

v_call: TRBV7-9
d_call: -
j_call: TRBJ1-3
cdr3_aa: ASSPTAGAGNTIY

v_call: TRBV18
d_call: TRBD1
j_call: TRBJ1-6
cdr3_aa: ASSPEAGGRNSPLH

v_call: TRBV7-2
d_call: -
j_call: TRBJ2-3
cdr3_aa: ASSPAGRVTDTQY

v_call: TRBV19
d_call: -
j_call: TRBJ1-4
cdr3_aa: ASSIDYITGAPNEKLF

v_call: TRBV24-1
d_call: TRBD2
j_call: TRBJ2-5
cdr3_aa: ATSDPGTIETQY

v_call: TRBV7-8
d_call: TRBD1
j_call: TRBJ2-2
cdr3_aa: ASSTPSYRGMGTGELF

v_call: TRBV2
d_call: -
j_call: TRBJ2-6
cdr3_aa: ASRTEDSGANVLT

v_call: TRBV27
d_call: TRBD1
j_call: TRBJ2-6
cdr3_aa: ASSAQGAGGANVLT

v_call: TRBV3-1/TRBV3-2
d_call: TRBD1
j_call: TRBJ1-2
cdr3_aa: ASSRDRGIDGYT

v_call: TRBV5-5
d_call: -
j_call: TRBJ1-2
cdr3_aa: ASSISSTEWYGYT

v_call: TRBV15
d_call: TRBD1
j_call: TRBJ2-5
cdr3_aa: ATESGTGKETQY

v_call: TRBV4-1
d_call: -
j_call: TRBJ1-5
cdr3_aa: ASSQTIGESQPQH

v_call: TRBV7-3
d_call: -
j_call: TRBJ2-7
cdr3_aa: ASSPGGNEQY

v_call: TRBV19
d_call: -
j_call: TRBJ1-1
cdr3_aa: ASTLTGLNTEAF

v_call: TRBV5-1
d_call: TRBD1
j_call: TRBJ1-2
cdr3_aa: ASTPRTGYNYGYT

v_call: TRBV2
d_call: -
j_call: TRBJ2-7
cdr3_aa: ASRDYEQY

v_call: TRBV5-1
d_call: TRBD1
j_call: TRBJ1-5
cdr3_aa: ASSPWTGGRPQH

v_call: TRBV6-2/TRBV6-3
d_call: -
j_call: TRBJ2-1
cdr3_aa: ASSYAGDEQF

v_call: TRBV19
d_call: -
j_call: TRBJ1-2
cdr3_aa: ASTLQGITGGYT

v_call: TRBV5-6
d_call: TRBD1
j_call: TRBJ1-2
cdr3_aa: ASSFLGTAENYGYT

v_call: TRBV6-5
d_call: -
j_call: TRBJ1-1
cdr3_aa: ASSSRGGRGGTEAF

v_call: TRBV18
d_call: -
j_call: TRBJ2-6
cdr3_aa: ASSPRQSRGPGANVLT

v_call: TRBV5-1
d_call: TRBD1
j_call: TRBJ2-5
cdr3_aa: ASSLETGRETQY

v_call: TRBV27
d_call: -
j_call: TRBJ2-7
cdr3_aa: ASSQGGGREQY

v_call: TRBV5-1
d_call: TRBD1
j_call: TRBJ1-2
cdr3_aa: ASSHLGQDPTGYT

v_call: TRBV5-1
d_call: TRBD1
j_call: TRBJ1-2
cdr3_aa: ASSFPRDRDDYGYT

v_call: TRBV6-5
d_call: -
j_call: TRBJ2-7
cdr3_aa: ASKPGHSYEQY

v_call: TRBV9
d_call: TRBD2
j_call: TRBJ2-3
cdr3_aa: ASSVVPAGGRADTQY

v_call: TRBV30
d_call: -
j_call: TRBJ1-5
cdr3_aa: AWSQLNQPQH

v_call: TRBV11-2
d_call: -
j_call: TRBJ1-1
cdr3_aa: ASSLEGGVSTEAF

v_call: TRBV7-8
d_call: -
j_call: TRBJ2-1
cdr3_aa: ASSLLRDTSYNEQF

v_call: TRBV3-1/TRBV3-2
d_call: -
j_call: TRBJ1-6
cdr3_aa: ASSQFLGGANSPLH